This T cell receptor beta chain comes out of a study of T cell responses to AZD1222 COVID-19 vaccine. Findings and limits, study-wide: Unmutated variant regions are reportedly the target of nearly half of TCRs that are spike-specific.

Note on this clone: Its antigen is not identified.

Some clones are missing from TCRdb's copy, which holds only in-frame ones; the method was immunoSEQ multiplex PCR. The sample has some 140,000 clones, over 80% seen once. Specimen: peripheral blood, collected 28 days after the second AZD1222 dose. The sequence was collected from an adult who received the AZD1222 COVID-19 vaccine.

The CDR3 sequence is CASSLRQTFNSPLHF. CDR3 DNA sequence: TGTGCCAGCAGCTTACGACAGACCTTTAATTCACCCCTCCACTTT. The V call is TRBV14, the J call TRBJ1-6, with D tentatively TRBD1 (5 bases). Germline assignment: CDR1 SGHDN and CDR2 FVKESK. CDR3 size: 15 residues. V lost 5 bases, J lost 6 bases, and 14 bases lay in between.